This T cell receptor beta chain was observed in a study of blood T cell repertoires in COVID-19. For the study at large: Donors in the United States, Italy and Spain gave samples during acute or convalescent COVID-19. Sample material is recorded as cDNA or gDNA derived from T cells, B-cell-depleted T cells, or PBMCs.

Under the authors' procedure: Amplification with reference gene primers provided the estimates of nucleated cell counts. Here immunoSEQ multiplex PCR was the method, and the copy in TCRdb shows in-frame clones only, minus some. V and J calls and clone size are given by that table; D and trimming were obtained from the DNA. The table shows tens of thousands of clones, with roughly 84% occurring only once. The source is a woman in her forties or fifties with acute or convalescent COVID-19. Sequencing was performed on peripheral blood.

This CDR3 reads CASREGALTTDTQYF. The CDR3 nucleotides are TGTGCCAGCAGAGAGGGGGCCCTCACCACAGATACGCAGTATTTT. J is TRBJ2-3 and V is TRBV6-4; 7 nucleotides match TRBD1. V trimming: 6 bases; J trimming: 2 bases; junction bases outside the gene matches: 8. Germline assignment: CDR1 MRHNA and CDR2 SNTAGT. The CDR3 has 15 amino acids.